A selection of T cell receptor beta chains follows, all from one sample in a study of neurological immune-mediated disorders. TCRdb re-analysed the 5' RACE reads in MiXCR, keeping a single row per CDR3 protein. The sample lists about 16,000 distinct CDR3 sequences; about 20% were seen once. Source material: PBMCs. Receptors were obtained from a man between 45 and 60 years old in good health. Both conserved end residues are part of each CDR3. D genes are given only for firm matches. Clone size is given for some rows only: seen once, a few or many times, or a class if the clone is expanded.

v_gene,d_gene,abundance,j_gene,CDR3aa,CDR3nt
TRBV5-1,TRBD2,many,TRBJ2-1,CASSFPPTSGSHNEQFF,TGCGCCAGCAGCTTTCCTCCGACTAGCGGGAGCCACAATGAGCAGTTCTTC
TRBV6-4,-,medium-sized,TRBJ2-3,CASSGGEESTDTQYF,TGTGCCAGCAGTGGGGGAGAGGAGAGCACAGATACGCAGTATTTT
TRBV6-5,-,medium-sized,TRBJ1-1,CASSLGLGGNTEAFF,TGTGCCAGCAGCCTGGGGTTAGGGGGGAACACTGAAGCTTTCTTT
TRBV7-3,TRBD1,medium-sized,TRBJ2-3,CASSQDRTTDTQYF,TGTGCCAGCAGCCAGGACAGGACCACAGATACGCAGTATTTT
TRBV10-3,-,-,TRBJ2-5,CAISEGQETQYF,TGTGCCATCTCTGAGGGCCAAGAGACCCAGTACTTC
TRBV5-1,-,many,TRBJ1-1,CASKPPGAGNTEAFF,TGCGCCAGCAAGCCCCCGGGGGCGGGGAACACTGAAGCTTTCTTT
TRBV5-1,-,-,TRBJ1-5,CASSLAGDRQPQHF,TGCGCCAGCAGCTTGGCGGGGGACCGGCAGCCCCAGCATTTT
TRBV5-1,TRBD2,medium-sized,TRBJ2-2,CASSTTGTRFTGELFF,TGCGCCAGCAGCACTACCGGGACTAGATTCACCGGGGAGCTGTTTTTT
TRBV7-3,-,many,TRBJ2-1,CASSLTGSGREQFF,TGTGCCAGCAGCTTAACGGGCAGCGGTCGGGAGCAGTTCTTC
TRBV5-1,-,many,TRBJ1-1,CASSENTTPMNTEAFF,TGCGCCAGCAGCGAAAACACGACACCTATGAACACTGAAGCTTTCTTT
TRBV28,-,-,TRBJ2-7,CASSLGYGSYEQYF,TGTGCCAGCAGTTTGGGGTACGGCTCCTACGAGCAGTACTTC
TRBV23-1,-,many,TRBJ1-5,CASGSPSLHQPQHF,TGCGCCAGCGGCTCCCCCTCGTTGCATCAGCCCCAGCATTTT
TRBV20-1,TRBD2,many,TRBJ2-7,CSANQPSGRNYEQYF,TGCAGTGCCAACCAGCCTAGCGGGAGGAACTACGAGCAGTACTTC